Listed below are T cell receptor beta chains from one sample, sequenced in a study of T cell changes during pregnancy in multiple sclerosis. Produced via immunoSEQ multiplex PCR; TCRdb's table is partial and in-frame only. The profile shows just over 80,000 clones, about 95% of them singletons. The source was peripheral blood, collected in the second trimester of pregnancy. The receptors come from a female donor with multiple sclerosis, enrolled in a pregnancy study. The CDR3 runs from the conserved cysteine through the conserved F or W. The order of the fields is J gene, clone size, D gene, V gene, CDR3 length, CDR3 protein, CDR3 DNA. A D gene is named only where the DNA matches it firmly. Clone size appears in some rows only: once, few, many, or a class for an expanded clone.

TRBJ2-2	.	TRBD2	TRBV28	16	CASSPGLATRKRELFF	TGTGCCAGCAGCCCGGGACTAGCGACTCGAAAGCGGGAGCTGTTTTTT
TRBJ2-2	.	.	TRBV7-3	15	CASSFIPGDGGELFF	TGTGCCAGCAGCTTCATACCGGGGGATGGCGGGGAGCTGTTTTTT
TRBJ2-1	.	TRBD2	TRBV9	16	CASSVSFGTSAIEQFF	TGTGCCAGCAGCGTAAGTTTCGGGACTAGTGCGATTGAGCAGTTCTTC
TRBJ2-7	.	TRBD1	TRBV19	15	CASSNSGTGPYEQYF	TGTGCCAGTAGTAATTCAGGGACAGGACCCTACGAGCAGTACTTC
TRBJ2-1	.	TRBD2	TRBV9	16	CASSHRGLAGVGEQFF	TGTGCCAGCAGCCACAGGGGACTAGCGGGAGTTGGTGAGCAGTTCTTC
TRBJ1-5	.	.	TRBV15	16	CATSRGAGNSNQPQHF	TGTGCCACCAGCAGAGGGGCAGGGAATAGCAATCAGCCCCAGCATTTT
TRBJ1-1	.	.	TRBV13	14	CASSLGGAGTEAFF	TGTGCCAGCAGCTTAGGGGGAGCGGGCACTGAAGCTTTCTTT
TRBJ2-2	.	TRBD1	TRBV5-1	16	CASTPRPGQGTGELFF	TGCGCCAGCACCCCACGCCCGGGACAGGGAACCGGGGAGCTGTTTTTT
TRBJ2-3	.	TRBD2	TRBV2	16	CASRPVLAGVTDTQYF	TGTGCCAGCAGGCCGGTCTTAGCGGGAGTGACAGATACGCAGTATTTT
TRBJ2-1	once	TRBD2	TRBV13	13	CASSQAGYNEQFF	TGTGCCAGCAGTCAAGCGGGATACAATGAGCAGTTCTTC
TRBJ1-1	.	.	TRBV19	13	CASSIAGDTEAFF	TGTGCCAGTAGTATCGCCGGGGACACTGAAGCTTTCTTT
TRBJ1-4	.	TRBD1	TRBV27	14	CASRRQGAGEKLFF	TGTGCCAGCAGAAGACAGGGGGCCGGGGAAAAACTGTTTTTT
TRBJ2-3	.	TRBD1	TRBV4-1	18	CASSQVAFGTGGTDTQYF	TGCGCCAGCAGCCAAGTGGCCTTCGGGACAGGGGGAACAGATACGCAGTATTTT
TRBJ1-1	.	TRBD1	TRBV27	17	CASSSKYGQEGNTEAFF	TGTGCCAGCAGTTCAAAGTATGGACAGGAGGGGAACACTGAAGCTTTCTTT
TRBJ2-1	.	TRBD2	TRBV5-6	15	CASSLALAGVHEQFF	TGTGCCAGCAGCTTGGCCCTAGCGGGAGTTCATGAGCAGTTCTTC
TRBJ2-3	.	.	TRBV19	16	CASSIVSGIGADTQYF	TGTGCCAGTAGTATAGTTTCCGGGATTGGAGCAGATACGCAGTATTTT
TRBJ2-3	.	TRBD2	TRBV7-9	16	CASSFLAGGSTDTQYF	TGTGCCAGCAGCTTCCTAGCGGGAGGGAGCACAGATACGCAGTATTTT
TRBJ2-3	.	.	TRBV7-2	14	CASSRGGSTDTQYF	TGTGCCAGCAGCCGAGGTGGAAGCACAGATACGCAGTATTTT
TRBJ2-1	.	TRBD1	TRBV5-1	15	CASSFRDRNYNEQFF	TGCGCCAGCAGCTTCCGGGACAGGAACTACAATGAGCAGTTCTTC
TRBJ2-7	.	TRBD1	TRBV7-9	16	CASSLSQDRPSYEQYF	TGTGCCAGCAGCTTAAGTCAGGACAGGCCCTCCTACGAGCAGTACTTC
TRBJ1-4	.	.	TRBV7-9	11	CASSRGEKLFF	TGTGCCAGCAGCAGGGGTGAAAAACTGTTTTTT
TRBJ2-3	.	TRBD2	TRBV5-1	15	CASRKTSGATDTQYF	TGCGCCAGCCGCAAGACTAGCGGGGCCACAGATACGCAGTATTTT
TRBJ2-3	.	.	TRBV7-2	17	CASSFTSGGGRTDTQYF	TGTGCCAGCAGCTTCACCTCCGGAGGAGGCCGCACAGATACGCAGTATTTT
TRBJ2-1	.	TRBD2	TRBV5-1	19	CASSLGEGLAVSSYNEQFF	TGCGCCAGCAGCTTGGGGGAGGGACTAGCGGTGAGCTCCTACAATGAGCAGTTCTTC
TRBJ2-7	.	TRBD2	TRBV28	15	CASSLAGGSSYEQYF	TGTGCCAGCAGTCTAGCGGGAGGTAGCTCCTACGAGCAGTACTTC
TRBJ2-1	.	.	TRBV2	12	CASMVRYNEQFF	TGTGCCAGCATGGTGCGATACAATGAGCAGTTCTTC
TRBJ2-1	few	.	TRBV5-1	14	CASSSGQRYNEQFF	TGCGCCAGCAGCTCGGGACAAAGGTACAATGAGCAGTTCTTC
TRBJ2-3	.	.	TRBV7-9	16	CATHRLSGVRTDTQYF	TGTGCGACCCACCGTCTTAGCGGAGTTCGCACAGATACGCAGTATTTT
TRBJ2-7	.	TRBD1	TRBV2	18	CASSVEEEVRQGAYEQYF	TGTGCCAGCAGTGTTGAGGAAGAGGTGAGACAGGGGGCCTACGAGCAGTACTTC
TRBJ1-1	.	TRBD1	TRBV29-1	15	CSVEDRGGANTEAFF	TGCAGCGTTGAAGATCGAGGGGGCGCGAACACTGAAGCTTTCTTT
TRBJ1-5	.	TRBD1	TRBV27	17	CASRGQGSRRSNQPQHF	TGTGCCAGCAGGGGACAGGGGTCTCGTCGAAGCAATCAGCCCCAGCATTTT
TRBJ2-1	.	.	TRBV12-5	16	CASGLVLRGSYNEQFF	TGTGCTAGTGGTTTGGTACTTAGAGGGTCCTACAATGAGCAGTTCTTC
TRBJ2-6	.	.	TRBV9	17	CASPQSYKQSRANVLTF	TGTGCCAGCCCACAATCGTACAAACAAAGTCGGGCCAACGTCCTGACTTTC
TRBJ2-2	.	.	TRBV10-1	15	CASSRDFGLTGELFF	TGCGCCAGCAGTAGGGACTTCGGCCTCACCGGGGAGCTGTTTTTT
TRBJ2-5	.	.	TRBV10-3	16	CAISGKEGVGQETQYF	TGTGCCATCAGTGGTAAAGAGGGAGTGGGTCAAGAGACCCAGTACTTC
TRBJ2-1	.	TRBD1	TRBV5-1	14	CASRGQGSHNEQFF	TGCGCCAGTCGGGGACAGGGCTCCCACAATGAGCAGTTCTTC
TRBJ1-3	.	.	TRBV25-1	15	CASSGRVISGNTIYF	TGTGCCAGCAGTGGGAGGGTAATCTCTGGAAACACCATATATTTT
TRBJ2-7	.	.	TRBV19	15	CASSMGSGQPYEQYF	TGTGCCAGTAGTATGGGATCCGGACAGCCCTACGAGCAGTACTTC
TRBJ2-7	.	.	TRBV5-4	13	CASSLGQDYEQYF	TGTGCCAGCAGTCTTGGACAAGACTACGAGCAGTACTTC
TRBJ2-2	.	TRBD2	TRBV7-3	15	CTSSRLAGESGELFF	TGTACCAGCAGCCGACTAGCGGGAGAGTCCGGGGAGCTGTTTTTT
TRBJ2-5	.	TRBD1	TRBV19	14	CASRTTGQQETQYF	TGTGCCAGTAGAACTACGGGACAGCAAGAGACCCAGTACTTC
TRBJ2-1	.	TRBD2	TRBV7-9	19	CASSLLQGSGLAIINEQFF	TGTGCCAGCAGCCTTTTACAGGGTTCCGGACTAGCGATTATCAATGAGCAGTTCTTC
TRBJ1-1	once	.	TRBV6-6	12	CASFTEPGEAFF	TGTGCCAGCTTTACCGAACCGGGTGAAGCTTTCTTT
TRBJ2-1	.	TRBD2	TRBV19	14	CASSIVGGSNEQFF	TGTGCCAGTAGTATAGTTGGCGGGAGTAATGAGCAGTTCTTC
TRBJ2-3	once	.	TRBV4-1	15	CASSQGWENPDTQYF	TGCGCCAGCAGCCAAGGGTGGGAGAATCCAGATACGCAGTATTTT
TRBJ1-1	.	.	TRBV5-6	14	CASSFRARNTEAFF	TGTGCCAGCAGCTTCAGGGCCCGGAACACTGAAGCTTTCTTT